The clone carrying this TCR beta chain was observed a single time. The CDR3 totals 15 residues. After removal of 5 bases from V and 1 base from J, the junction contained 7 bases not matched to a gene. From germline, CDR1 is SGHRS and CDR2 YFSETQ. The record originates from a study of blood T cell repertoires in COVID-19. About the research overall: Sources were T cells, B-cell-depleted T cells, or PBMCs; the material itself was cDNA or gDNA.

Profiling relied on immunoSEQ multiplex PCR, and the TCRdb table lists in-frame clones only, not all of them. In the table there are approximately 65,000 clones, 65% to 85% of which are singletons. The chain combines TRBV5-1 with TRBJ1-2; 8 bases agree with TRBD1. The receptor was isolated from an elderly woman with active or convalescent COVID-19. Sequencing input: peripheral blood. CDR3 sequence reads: CASRLTGTGNYGYTF. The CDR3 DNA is TGCGCCAGCAGGCTGACCGGGACAGGTAACTATGGCTACACCTTC.